Listed below are T cell receptor beta chains from one sample, sequenced in a study of cytomegalovirus exposure and HLA in healthy donors. Some clones are missing from TCRdb's copy, which holds only in-frame ones; the method was immunoSEQ multiplex PCR. The profile shows around 68,000 clones, just under 70% of them singletons. The specimen was PBMCs. Receptors were obtained from a woman aged 25 to 39 in good health and CMV-seronegative. CDR3s include the opening cysteine and the closing phenylalanine or tryptophan. The D gene is left open where the match is weak. A row's size may be missing; if present it is once, few, many or a size class.

TRBV5-1	-	-	TRBJ2-7	TGCGCCAGCAGCTTGGCCCCAGGGATCTACGAGCAGTACTTC	CASSLAPGIYEQYF
TRBV5-4	TRBD1	-	TRBJ2-2	TGTGCCAGCAGCTCGGGACAGCGAAGTAACCCGAACACCGGGGAGCTGTTTTTT	CASSSGQRSNPNTGELFF
TRBV4-3	TRBD2	-	TRBJ2-2	TGCGCCAGCAGCCCCTGGGGGGGGTTCAACACCGGGGAGCTGTTTTTT	CASSPWGGFNTGELFF
TRBV29-1	TRBD1	-	TRBJ2-7	TGCAGCGTTGAAGGGGGGACAGGGGCAGTCAGCGAGCAGTACTTC	CSVEGGTGAVSEQYF
TRBV6-1	-	few	TRBJ2-7	TGTGCCAGCAGTGGACAGGGACTTGGTGTAGGTTATTCCTACGAGCAGTACTTC	CASSGQGLGVGYSYEQYF
TRBV4-3	TRBD1	-	TRBJ2-7	TGCGCCAGCAGCTTCTCAGGGACAGGGGAAATATACGAGCAGTACTTC	CASSFSGTGEIYEQYF
TRBV25-1	TRBD2	-	TRBJ2-5	TGTGCCAGCAGTGAATCGGGGAGGGATCCAGAGACCCAGTACTTC	CASSESGRDPETQYF
TRBV28	-	-	TRBJ2-7	TGTGCCACCCACTCGGGCTACGAGCAGTACTTC	CATHSGYEQYF
TRBV30	TRBD1	few	TRBJ1-1	TGTGCCTGGACCCAGTCCGACAGGGAAAACACTGAAGCTTTCTTT	CAWTQSDRENTEAFF
TRBV7-2	TRBD1	-	TRBJ1-1	TGTGCCAGCAGCCGGGACAGGGTGAACACTGAAGCTTTCTTT	CASSRDRVNTEAFF
TRBV7-3	-	-	TRBJ2-1	TGTGCCAGCGGGCCTTCGGTGGTCGGCAATGAGCAGTTCTTC	CASGPSVVGNEQFF
TRBV29-1	TRBD1	few	TRBJ1-1	TGCAGCGTAAACATCAGGGGGCTCGCTGAAGCTTTCTTT	CSVNIRGLAEAFF
TRBV5-4	-	once	TRBJ1-3	TGTGCCAGCAGCTTGGCAGGGGCTAACACCATATATTTT	CASSLAGANTIYF
TRBV28	TRBD1	-	TRBJ1-3	TGTGCCATACAGGGGTCTGGAAACACCATATATTTT	CAIQGSGNTIYF
TRBV5-1	-	-	TRBJ1-1	TGCGCCAGCAGCTTGGATGGGGCCTGGGACACTGAAGCTTTCTTT	CASSLDGAWDTEAFF
TRBV4-2	-	-	TRBJ2-5	TGTGCCAGCAGACTAGATAGGACCCAGTACTTC	CASRLDRTQYF
TRBV6-5	-	few	TRBJ1-1	TGTGCCAGCAGTTACTCTTGGCTAGATGAAGCTTTCTTT	CASSYSWLDEAFF
TRBV6-6	-	-	TRBJ1-1	TGTGCCAGCAGTTCCGTGTATGAAGCTTTCTTT	CASSSVYEAFF
TRBV7-8	-	once	TRBJ1-2	TGTGCCAGCAGCCGTGGCCGGGGGGACCGGACGTATGGCTACACCTTC	CASSRGRGDRTYGYTF
TRBV5-4	TRBD2	-	TRBJ2-7	TGTGCCAGCAGCCCGATGCGACTAGCCGTAGCGGGGGGCTACGAGCAGTACTTC	CASSPMRLAVAGGYEQYF
TRBV4-2	TRBD2	-	TRBJ2-1	TGTGCCAGCAGCCCGACGTGGGGCCACGGGGGGGACAATGAGCAGTTCTTC	CASSPTWGHGGDNEQFF
TRBV10-3	TRBD2	-	TRBJ2-7	TGTGCCATCAGCTCGGGACTAGCGGGGGGGAACTACGAGCAGTACTTC	CAISSGLAGGNYEQYF
TRBV7-3	TRBD1	-	TRBJ2-2	TGTGCCAGCAGCTTAACTCCCGGGACAGGGAACACCGGGGAGCTGTTTTTT	CASSLTPGTGNTGELFF
TRBV2	TRBD1	-	TRBJ2-1	TGTGCCAGCACAGAAGGACAGGGATTGGGAACCAATGAGCAGTTCTTC	CASTEGQGLGTNEQFF
TRBV2	TRBD1	few	TRBJ1-1	TGTGCCAGCAGTGAATCCAGCACTACAGGGGGTCGGGCTTTCTTT	CASSESSTTGGRAFF
TRBV28	TRBD1	-	TRBJ1-2	TGTGCCAGCAGTTTACCGGGACAGGGCCTCATTGGGACCTTC	CASSLPGQGLIGTF
TRBV7-2	TRBD1	once	TRBJ2-7	TGTGCCAGCAACACCAGGGGGGACAGGGAAAACTACGAGCAGTACTTC	CASNTRGDRENYEQYF
TRBV5-1	TRBD1	-	TRBJ2-7	TGCGCCAGCCGGTACAGGGGAATATTCGACGAGCAGTACTTC	CASRYRGIFDEQYF
TRBV15	-	few	TRBJ2-2	TGTGCCACCAGCACGGAGGGGGAGCTGTTTTTT	CATSTEGELFF
TRBV11-2	TRBD1	-	TRBJ2-2	TGTGCCAGCAGCTGGGACAGGGGTACCGGGGAGCTGTTTTTT	CASSWDRGTGELFF
TRBV5-1	TRBD1	few	TRBJ1-4	TGCGCCAGCAGCTTAGGGACAGGGGACGGTGAAAAACTGTTTTTT	CASSLGTGDGEKLFF
TRBV4-1	-	-	TRBJ2-2	TGCGCCAGCAGCCAAGATCTGGTGGTGACAGGAGCCGGGGAGCTGTTTTTT	CASSQDLVVTGAGELFF
TRBV7-3	-	-	TRBJ2-2	TGTGCCAGCAGCACGTCCCCGGGGACCGGGGAGCTGTTTTTT	CASSTSPGTGELFF
TRBV19	TRBD2	-	TRBJ2-5	TGTGCCAGTAGCCTGGGACTAGCGGGGGGAGGGCAAGAGACCCAGTACTTC	CASSLGLAGGGQETQYF
TRBV14	TRBD1	-	TRBJ2-7	TGTGCCAGCAGCCATGTTCCTATGCGTCTGACAGGGGGCTACGAGCAGTACTTC	CASSHVPMRLTGGYEQYF
TRBV19	-	once	TRBJ2-4	TGTGCCAGTAGTATAGACGCGGGGATAGCCAAAAACATTCAGTACTTC	CASSIDAGIAKNIQYF
TRBV27	TRBD2	-	TRBJ2-2	TGTGCCAGCAGTTTATCCCCCGTGGGAGGGACTCCCGGGGAGCTGTTTTTT	CASSLSPVGGTPGELFF
TRBV4-3	-	few	TRBJ2-3	TGCGCCAGCAGCCCACAGTTGTTGACAGATACGCAGTATTTT	CASSPQLLTDTQYF
TRBV28	TRBD1	-	TRBJ2-1	TGTGCCAGCAAGGCCCGGGACAGGGGGTACAATGAGCAGTTCTTC	CASKARDRGYNEQFF
TRBV18	-	-	TRBJ1-5	TGTGCCAGCTCACCCCTCAGGGTTGGAGGCAATCAGCCCCAGCATTTT	CASSPLRVGGNQPQHF
TRBV18	-	-	TRBJ1-5	TGTGCCAGCTCACCGCCGCAGGGGCAGCCCCAGCATTTT	CASSPPQGQPQHF
TRBV18	TRBD1	-	TRBJ1-5	TGTGCCAGCTCCCCTCTCCCCGGGACAGGGGGCATACAGCCCCAGCATTTT	CASSPLPGTGGIQPQHF
TRBV30	TRBD2	-	TRBJ2-1	TGTGCCTGGAGTGTAGCGGGGGGGGCCTCCTACAATGAGCAGTTCTTC	CAWSVAGGASYNEQFF
TRBV4-2	-	-	TRBJ2-7	TGTGCCAGCAGCCAAGAATCCCAGGGAACCTACGAGCAGTACTTC	CASSQESQGTYEQYF
TRBV7-2	-	-	TRBJ2-3	TGTGCCAGCAGCGTCCTAGGAGTAGATACGCAGTATTTT	CASSVLGVDTQYF